The clone carrying this TCR beta chain appeared many times. Antigen: not known. For the second PCR, which ran for roughly 6 to 11 cycles, a sample-barcoded 5' primer and a J-beta primer mix were used. TCRdb itself ran the 5' RACE reads through MiXCR, one entry per CDR3 protein. The sample gives under 750,000 distinct CDR3 sequences, 40% to 50% of which show up once; about 26% is in the top ten. J lost 7 bases, V lost 3 bases, and 3 bases had no gene match. This CDR3 comprises 12 residues. Per the germline V gene, CDR1 is MNHNY and CDR2 is SVGAGI (reference sequence). The data originate from a study of blood T cells in healthy people across ages. General study results and limits: Researchers report that TCR beta diversity correlated strongly with naive T cell percentage.

The genes are TRBV6-6 and TRBJ2-7, with 7 bases lining up with TRBD1. The origin of this receptor is a man of 80 years or more in good health. The sequenced material came from blood. The CDR3 nucleotides read TGTGCCAGCAGTTATAGGGGGCCGGAGCAGTACTTC. It yields the protein CASSYRGPEQYF.